A single T cell receptor (beta chain) is shown here with its context. Clones were sequenced by immunoSEQ multiplex PCR, and TCRdb holds only the in-frame ones, with some missing. The sample gives some 260,000 clones, roughly 90% of which show up once; 12% is in the top ten. This sample stems from a study of cytomegalovirus exposure and HLA in healthy donors. CDR3 length: 19 residues. Germline loops: CDR1 MNHEY, CDR2 SMNVEV (reference sequence). The ends lost 0 bases at V and 0 bases at J; junction bases unmatched: 5. The source material was PBMCs. The origin of this receptor is a man in his late teens or twenties in good health and CMV-seropositive. The V gene is TRBV27, the J gene TRBJ2-3; 14 bases align to TRBD2. CDR3 in DNA: TGTGCCAGCAGTTTATCGTGGACTAGCGGGAGGCCTAGCACAGATACGCAGTATTTT. This codes for CASSLSWTSGRPSTDTQYF.